One and the same sample provided the 9 T cell receptor beta chains below, sequenced in a study of regulatory T cells in long-lasting Graves disease. Time point: newly diagnosed GD, antithyroid drugs for less than 3 months. PBMC RNA served as the TCR library source. Sequencing libraries for TCR beta were prepared with iRepertoire HTBI primers and Arm-PCR of CDR3 regions. From the multiplex PCR reads, TCRdb called clonotypes with MiXCR, one entry per CDR3 protein. The sample records 500,000 to 700,000 distinct CDR3 sequences, about 16% being singletons. These data also featured in a second study, about T cells in Graves' hyperthyroidism and ophthalmopathy.

This specimen was peripheral blood mononuclear cells (PBMCs), taken at new diagnosis, from a patient treated with antithyroid drugs. These receptors were collected from a woman aged 25 to 39 with Graves disease.

The chain combines TRBV3-1 with TRBJ2-3; D might be TRBD2 (5 bases). Looked up from germline, CDR1 is LGHDT and CDR2 is YNNKEL (reference sequence). This CDR3 spans 16 amino acids. V was trimmed by 0 bases and J by 2 bases, leaving 12 bases between them. The CDR3 protein is CASSQEDGEYTDTQYF. In nucleotides, the CDR3 is TGTGCCAGCAGCCAAGAGGACGGGGAGTACACAGATACGCAGTATTTT.

This clonotype was found many times. The chain has TRBV2 and TRBJ2-2; TRBD2 matches 9 bases. J lost 1 base, V lost 5 bases, and 5 bases had no gene match. The CDR3 has 16 amino acids. Looked up from germline, CDR1 is SNHLY and CDR2 is FYNNEI. The chain's CDR3 is CASSPRLAVNTGELFF. The DNA for the CDR3 is TGTGCCAGCAGTCCTCGACTAGCGGTGAACACCGGGGAGCTGTTTTTT.

This clonotype appeared many times. The J gene is TRBJ2-3, the V gene TRBV12-3 or TRBV12-4, with D unclear. The CDR3 loop spans 15 amino acids. The V end lost 0 bases, the J end lost 1 base, and 8 bases lay between the germline ends. The CDR3 spells CASSLAGLGTDTQYF. CDR3 nucleotides: TGTGCCAGCAGTTTAGCGGGATTGGGCACAGATACGCAGTATTTT.

This clonotype turned up a few times. DNA of the CDR3: TGTGCCAGCTCACCCGCGACCCAAAGCTCCTACGAGCAGTACTTC. As protein: CASSPATQSSYEQYF. The chain is built from TRBV18 and TRBJ2-7; D is uncertain. The CDR3 extends over 15 amino acids. CDR1 is KGHSH, CDR2 LQKENI, per germline. Deletions cut 3 bases from V and 0 bases from J, with 12 bases between.

Many counts were recorded for this clonotype. In nucleotides, the CDR3 is TGTGCCAGCAGCCTCCCAACGGGTTGGGGGAGTGCCTACAATGAGCAGTTCTTC. Translated: CASSLPTGWGSAYNEQFF. The chain links TRBV7-9 to TRBJ2-1, with D perhaps being TRBD1 or TRBD2 (5 bases each). This CDR3 contains 18 residues. Per germline, CDR1 SEHNR and CDR2 FQNEAQ (reference sequence). The V gene lost 5 bases and the J gene lost 2 bases, with 22 bases spanning the gap.

This clonotype has a count of ten or more. V and J are TRBV3-1 and TRBJ2-2; D might be TRBD1 (5 bases). In germline, CDR1 is LGHDT, CDR2 YNNKEL (reference sequence). Trimming pared 6 bases from V and 5 bases from J, leaving 10 bases between. This CDR3 comprises 13 residues. CDR3 DNA: TGTGCCAGCAGTCAGGGAAGGACCGGGGAGCTGTTTTTT. This codes for CASSQGRTGELFF. The variable domain in full, completed from reference TRBV3-1 and TRBJ2-2, reads DTAVSQTPKYLVTQMGNDKSIKCEQNLGHDTMYWYKQDSKKFLKIMFSYNNKELIINETVPNRFSPKSPDKAHLNLHINSLELGDSAVYFCASSQGRTGELFFGEGSRLTVL.

The sample holds a few counts of this clonotype. The rearrangement links TRBV18 to TRBJ1-5; D unclear. Germline CDR1 is KGHSH and CDR2 is LQKENI. The CDR3 covers 18 residues. Trimming took 1 base from V and 2 from J, leaving 18 bases between them. CDR3 loop: CASSPLGPGHSGNQPQHF. CDR3 DNA: TGTGCCAGCTCACCACTTGGACCTGGGCACAGTGGCAATCAGCCCCAGCATTTT.

This clonotype was counted at least ten times. The chain has TRBV24-1 and TRBJ1-2; TRBD1 matches 11 bases. V dropped 3 bases and J dropped 7; count of bases not matched to a gene: 3. The CDR3 sequence is 14 residues long. Looked up from germline, CDR1 is KGHDR and CDR2 is SFDVKD. DNA for the CDR3: TGTGCCACCAGTGATCCGGGACAGGGGGTTGGCTACACCTTC. It yields the protein CATSDPGQGVGYTF.

As concerns this clonotype: One junction end disagrees with the germline gene, perhaps due to a read error. The chain links TRBV7-7 to TRBJ2-1; the match to TRBD1 covers 11 bases. This CDR3 contains 15 residues. Looked up from germline, CDR1 is SSHAT and CDR2 is FNYEAQ (reference sequence). The CDR3 DNA sequence: TGTGCTAGCAGCCCGGGGACAGGGGGAGCGAATGAGCAGTTCTTC. This sequence encodes CASSPGTGGANEQFF. The whole variable domain, remainder taken from reference TRBV7-7 and TRBJ2-1, is GAGVSQSPRYKVTKRGQDVTLRCDPISSHATLYWYQQALGQGPEFLTYFNYEAQPDKSGLPSDRFSAERPEGSISTLTIQRTEQRDSAMYRCASSPGTGGANEQFFGPGTRLTVL.